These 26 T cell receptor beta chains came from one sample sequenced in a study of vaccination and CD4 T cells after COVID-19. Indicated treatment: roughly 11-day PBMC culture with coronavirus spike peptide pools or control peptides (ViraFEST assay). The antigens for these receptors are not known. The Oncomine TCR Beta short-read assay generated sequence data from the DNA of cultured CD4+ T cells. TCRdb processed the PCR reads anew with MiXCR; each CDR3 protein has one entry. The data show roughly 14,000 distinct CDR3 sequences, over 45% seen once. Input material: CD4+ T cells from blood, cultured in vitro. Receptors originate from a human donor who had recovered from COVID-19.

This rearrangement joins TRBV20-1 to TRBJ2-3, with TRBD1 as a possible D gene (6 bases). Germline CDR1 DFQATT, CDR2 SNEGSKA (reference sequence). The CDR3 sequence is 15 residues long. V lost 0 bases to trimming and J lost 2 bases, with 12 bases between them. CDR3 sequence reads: CSARDAGTPTDTQYF. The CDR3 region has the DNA TGCAGTGCTAGAGACGCCGGGACACCCACAGATACGCAGTATTTT.

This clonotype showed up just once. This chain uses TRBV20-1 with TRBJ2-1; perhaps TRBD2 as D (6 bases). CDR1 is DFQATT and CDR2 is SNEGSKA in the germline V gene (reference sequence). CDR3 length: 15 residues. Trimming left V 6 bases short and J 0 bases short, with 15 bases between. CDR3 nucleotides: TGCAGTGCGCAGACTAGTCCTTTCTCCTACAATGAGCAGTTCTTC. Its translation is CSAQTSPFSYNEQFF.

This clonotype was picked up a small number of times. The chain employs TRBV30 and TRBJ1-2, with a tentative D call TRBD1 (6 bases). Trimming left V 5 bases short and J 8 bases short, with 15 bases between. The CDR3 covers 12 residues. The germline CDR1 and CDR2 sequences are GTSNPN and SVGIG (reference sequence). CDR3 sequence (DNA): TGTGCCTGGTCACAGGGTCTCAGCGGCTACACCTTC. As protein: CAWSQGLSGYTF.

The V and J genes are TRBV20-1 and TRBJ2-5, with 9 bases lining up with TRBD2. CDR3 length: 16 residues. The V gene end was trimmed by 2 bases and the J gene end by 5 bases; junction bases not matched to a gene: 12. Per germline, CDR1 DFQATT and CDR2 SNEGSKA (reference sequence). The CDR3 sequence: CSARRGRTSVRETQYF. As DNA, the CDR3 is TGCAGTGCTAGAAGGGGCCGGACTAGCGTTCGCGAGACCCAGTACTTC.

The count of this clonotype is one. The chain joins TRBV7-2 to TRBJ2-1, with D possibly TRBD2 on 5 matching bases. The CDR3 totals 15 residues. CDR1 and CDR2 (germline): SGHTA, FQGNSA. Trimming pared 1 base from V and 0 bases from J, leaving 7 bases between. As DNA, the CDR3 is TGTGCCAGCAGCTTAGAGAGGGACTCCTACAATGAGCAGTTCTTC. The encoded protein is CASSLERDSYNEQFF.

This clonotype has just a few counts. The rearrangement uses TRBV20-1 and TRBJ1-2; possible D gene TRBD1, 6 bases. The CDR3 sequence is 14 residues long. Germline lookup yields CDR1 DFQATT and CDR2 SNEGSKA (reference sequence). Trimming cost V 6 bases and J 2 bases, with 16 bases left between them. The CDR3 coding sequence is TGCAGTGCAACGGACAGAACTGGGAACTATGGCTACACCTTC. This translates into CSATDRTGNYGYTF.

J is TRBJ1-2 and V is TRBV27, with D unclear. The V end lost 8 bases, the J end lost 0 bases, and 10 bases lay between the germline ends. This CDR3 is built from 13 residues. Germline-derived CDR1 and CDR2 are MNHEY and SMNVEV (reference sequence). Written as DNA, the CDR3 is TGTGCCAGCCGCGGGAGTGCTAACTATGGCTACACCTTC. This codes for CASRGSANYGYTF.

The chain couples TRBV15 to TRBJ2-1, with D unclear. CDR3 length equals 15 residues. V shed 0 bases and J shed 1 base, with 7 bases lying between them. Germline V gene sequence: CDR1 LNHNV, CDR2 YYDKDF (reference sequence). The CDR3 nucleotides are TGTGCCACCAGCAGAGATCCGGAATCCTACAATGAGCAGTTCTTC. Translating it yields CATSRDPESYNEQFF.

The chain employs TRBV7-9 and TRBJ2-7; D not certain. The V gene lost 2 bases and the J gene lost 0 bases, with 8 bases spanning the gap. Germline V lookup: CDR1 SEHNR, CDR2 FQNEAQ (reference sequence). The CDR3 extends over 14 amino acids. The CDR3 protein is CASSLFSDSYEQYF. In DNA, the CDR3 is TGTGCCAGCAGCTTATTCTCCGACTCCTACGAGCAGTACTTC.

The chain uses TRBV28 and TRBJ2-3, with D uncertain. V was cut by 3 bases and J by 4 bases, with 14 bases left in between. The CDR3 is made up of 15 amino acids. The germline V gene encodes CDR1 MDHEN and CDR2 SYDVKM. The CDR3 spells CASSLASVWADTQYF. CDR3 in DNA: TGTGCCAGCAGTTTGGCTTCTGTATGGGCAGATACGCAGTATTTT.

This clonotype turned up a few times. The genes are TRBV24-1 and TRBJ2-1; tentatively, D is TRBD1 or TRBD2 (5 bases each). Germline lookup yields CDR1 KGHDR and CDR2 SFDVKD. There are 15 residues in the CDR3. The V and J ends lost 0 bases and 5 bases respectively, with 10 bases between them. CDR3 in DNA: TGTGCCACCAGTGATTTGGGGGGAGTGAACAATGAGCAGTTCTTC. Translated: CATSDLGGVNNEQFF.

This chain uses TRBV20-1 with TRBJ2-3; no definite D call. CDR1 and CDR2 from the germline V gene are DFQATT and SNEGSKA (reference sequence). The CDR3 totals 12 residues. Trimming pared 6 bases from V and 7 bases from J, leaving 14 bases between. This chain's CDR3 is CSADGPLNTQYF. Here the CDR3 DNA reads TGCAGTGCGGATGGACCTCTGAATACGCAGTATTTT.

The CDR3 DNA reads as TGTGCCAGCAGCTTAGAACTCAGGGTCGGGCTTAAAAACATTCAGTACTTC. Its protein product is CASSLELRVGLKNIQYF. V and J are TRBV11-1 and TRBJ2-4, with D possibly matching TRBD1 (5 bases). There are 17 residues in the CDR3. Trimming stripped 1 base from V and 4 bases from J, with 17 bases between. Germline V gives CDR1 SGHAT, CDR2 FQDESV (reference sequence).

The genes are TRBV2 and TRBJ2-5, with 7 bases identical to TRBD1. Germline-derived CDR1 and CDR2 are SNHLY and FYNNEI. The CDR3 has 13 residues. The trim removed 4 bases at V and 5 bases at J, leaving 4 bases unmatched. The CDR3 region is CASSVEGAETQYF. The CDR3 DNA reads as TGTGCCAGCAGTGTTGAGGGGGCTGAGACCCAGTACTTC.

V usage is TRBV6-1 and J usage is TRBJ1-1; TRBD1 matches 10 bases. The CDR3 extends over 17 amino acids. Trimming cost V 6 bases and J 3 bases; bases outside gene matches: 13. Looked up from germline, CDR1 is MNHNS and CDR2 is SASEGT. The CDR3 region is CASSPRDRGQKDTEAFF. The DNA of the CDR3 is TGTGCCAGCAGCCCCCGGGACAGGGGACAAAAGGACACTGAAGCTTTCTTT.

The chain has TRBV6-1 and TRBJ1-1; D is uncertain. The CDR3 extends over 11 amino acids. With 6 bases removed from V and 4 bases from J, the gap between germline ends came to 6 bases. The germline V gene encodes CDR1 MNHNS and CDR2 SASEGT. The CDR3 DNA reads TGTGCCAGCAGCCGGTCCACTGAAGCTTTCTTT. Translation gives CASSRSTEAFF.

The CDR3 nucleotides read TGCAGTGCCCGAGGTGGATATAGCAATCAGCCCCAGCATTTT. Translated, it gives CSARGGYSNQPQHF. The V and J genes are TRBV20-1 and TRBJ1-5; D call uncertain. V was pared by 6 bases and J by 0 bases, with 12 bases between. CDR3 length equals 14 residues. The germline gives CDR1 DFQATT, CDR2 SNEGSKA (reference sequence).

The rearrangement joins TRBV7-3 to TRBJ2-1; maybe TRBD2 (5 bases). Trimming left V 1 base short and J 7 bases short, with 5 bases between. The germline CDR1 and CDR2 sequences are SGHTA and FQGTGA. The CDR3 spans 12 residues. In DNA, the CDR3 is TGTGCCAGCAGCTTAAGCGGGAATGAGCAGTTCTTC. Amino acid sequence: CASSLSGNEQFF.

In DNA form, the CDR3 reads TGTGCCAGCACTACGGGGGCTAACGAGAACACAGATACGCAGTATTTT. Its protein is CASTTGANENTDTQYF. This chain links TRBV6-1 with TRBJ2-3; D is perhaps TRBD1 or TRBD2 (6 bases each). Trimming shortened V by 7 bases and J by 2 bases, and 19 bases separated the two germline ends. CDR1 and CDR2 from the germline V gene are MNHNS and SASEGT. The CDR3 length is 16 residues.

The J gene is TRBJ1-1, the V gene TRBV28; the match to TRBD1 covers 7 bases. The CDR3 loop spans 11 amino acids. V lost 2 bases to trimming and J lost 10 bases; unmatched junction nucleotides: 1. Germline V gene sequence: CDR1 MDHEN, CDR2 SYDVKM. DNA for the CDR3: TGTGCCAGCAGTTTAGACAGGGTAGCTTTCTTT. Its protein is CASSLDRVAFF.

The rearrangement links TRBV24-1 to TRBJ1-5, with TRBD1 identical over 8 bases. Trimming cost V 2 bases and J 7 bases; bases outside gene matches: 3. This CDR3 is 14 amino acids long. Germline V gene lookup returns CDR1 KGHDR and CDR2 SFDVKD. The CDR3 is CATSDSQGAQPQHF. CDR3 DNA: TGTGCCACCAGTGATTCCCAGGGGGCGCAGCCCCAGCATTTT.

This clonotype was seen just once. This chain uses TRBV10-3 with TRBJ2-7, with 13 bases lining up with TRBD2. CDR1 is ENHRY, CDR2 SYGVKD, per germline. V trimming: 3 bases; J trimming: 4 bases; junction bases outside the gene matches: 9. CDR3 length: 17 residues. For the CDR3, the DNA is TGTGCCATCAGTGATTTGGGGACTAGCGGGGCAGGATACGAGCAGTACTTC. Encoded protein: CAISDLGTSGAGYEQYF.

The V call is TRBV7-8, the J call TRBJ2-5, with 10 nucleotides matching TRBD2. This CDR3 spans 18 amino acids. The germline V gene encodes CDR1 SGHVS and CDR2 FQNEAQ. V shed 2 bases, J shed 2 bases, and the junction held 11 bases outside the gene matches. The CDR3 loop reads CASSLSSLAGAGQETQYF. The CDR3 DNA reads TGTGCCAGCAGCTTAAGTTCCCTAGCGGGGGCGGGGCAAGAGACCCAGTACTTC.

The CDR3 bases are TGCAGTGCTAGAACCTTGGGACAGGGGAACACTGAAGCTTTCTTT. It is translated as CSARTLGQGNTEAFF. The genes are TRBV20-1 and TRBJ1-1, with 9 nucleotides matching TRBD1. The CDR3 has 15 amino acids. Germline-derived CDR1 and CDR2 are DFQATT and SNEGSKA (reference sequence). V was clipped by 2 bases and J by 1 base; unmatched bases: 5.

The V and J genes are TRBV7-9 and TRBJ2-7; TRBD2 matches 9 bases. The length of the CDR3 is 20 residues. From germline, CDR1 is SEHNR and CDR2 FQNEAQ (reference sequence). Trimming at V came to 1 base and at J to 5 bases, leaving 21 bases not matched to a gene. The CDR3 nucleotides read TGTGCCAGCAGCTTAGTATATTTGGGGACTAGCATTGGGGGATCGGACGAGCAGTACTTC. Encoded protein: CASSLVYLGTSIGGSDEQYF.

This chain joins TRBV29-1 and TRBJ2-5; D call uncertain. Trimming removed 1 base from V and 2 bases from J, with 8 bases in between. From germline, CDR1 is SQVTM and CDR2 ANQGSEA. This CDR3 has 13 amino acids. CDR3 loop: CSVEGVLQETQYF. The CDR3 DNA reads TGCAGCGTTGAAGGGGTCTTACAAGAGACCCAGTACTTC.